Listed here is a single T cell receptor beta chain. No antigen is known for it. Mismatch with germline at one junction end may stem from a read error. The PCR made use of 60 Vbeta and 13 Jbeta primers. Produced via immunoSEQ multiplex PCR; TCRdb's table is partial and in-frame only. The table has roughly 190,000 clones, around four fifths seen once. The data were taken from a study of cytomegalovirus exposure and HLA in healthy donors. Healthy bone marrow donors made up the donors. Study conclusions and caveats: Prior analysis indicated that the majority of TCR beta V segments exhibited productivity approximately 87% or approximately 30% of the time. An apparent linkage of common viral pathogens to several of the most significant clusters emerged in a later analysis.

The TCR was taken from a woman between 50 and 59 years old in good health and CMV-seropositive. The sample consisted of PBMCs.

The CDR3 DNA follows: TGTTCCAGCAGCTTATCAGGGGCCGGCTACACCTTC. Translating gives CSSSLSGAGYTF. This rearrangement joins TRBV7-9 to TRBJ1-2; D is possibly TRBD1 (6 bases). CDR1 and CDR2 (germline): SEHNR, FQNEAQ (reference sequence). This CDR3 spans 12 amino acids. Drawing the rest from reference TRBV7-9 and TRBJ1-2, the complete variable domain is DTGVSQNPRHKITKRGQNVTFRCDPISEHNRLYWYRQTLGQGPEFLTYFQNEAQLEKSRLLSDRFSAERPKGSFSTLEIQRTEQGDSAMYLCSSSLSGAGYTFGSGTRLTVV.